By share, the clone carrying this T cell receptor beta chain counts as medium-sized (0.01 to 0.1%). Its antigen is not identified. Multiplex PCR with BIOMED2 TRB-A/B primer pools amplified TRB rearrangements. TCRdb fed the multiplex PCR reads into MiXCR, producing one record per CDR3 protein. The sample carries about 5,200 distinct CDR3 sequences, less than 35% recorded once. Deletions cut 3 bases from V and 0 bases from J, with 10 bases between. The CDR3 is 15 amino acids. CDR1 is MNHEY and CDR2 is SVGEGT in the germline V gene. The sample belongs to a study of T and B cells in COVID-19 patients. Turning to the study itself: Of about 19 active-infection patients, more than nine were critically ill with mechanical ventilation or extracorporeal membrane oxygenation.

Regarding the study as a whole: Patients with COVID-19 reportedly showed strongly skewed T cell receptor beta variable and joining gene usage.

Blood genomic DNA input for TRB amplification was 250-500 ng. This TCR was recovered from a human donor with active COVID-19. V usage is TRBV6-2 or TRBV6-3 and J usage is TRBJ2-3; no reliable D call. Sequencing was carried out using blood. This CDR3 reads CASSYTALSTDTQYF. The CDR3 DNA follows: TGTGCCAGCAGTTATACAGCCCTCAGCACAGATACGCAGTATTTT.